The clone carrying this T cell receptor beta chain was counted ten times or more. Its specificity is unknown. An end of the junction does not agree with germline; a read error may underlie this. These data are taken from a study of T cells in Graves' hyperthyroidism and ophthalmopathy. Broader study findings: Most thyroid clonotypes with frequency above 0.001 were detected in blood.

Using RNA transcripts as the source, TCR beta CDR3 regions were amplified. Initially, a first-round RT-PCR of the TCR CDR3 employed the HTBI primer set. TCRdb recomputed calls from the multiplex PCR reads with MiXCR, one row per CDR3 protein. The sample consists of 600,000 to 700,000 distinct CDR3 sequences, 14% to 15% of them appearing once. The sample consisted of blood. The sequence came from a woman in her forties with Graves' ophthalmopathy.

The CDR3 DNA sequence: TGTGCCAGCAGCATAGACACTGAAGCTTTCTTT. It translates to CASSIDTEAFF. The chain links TRBV11-2 to TRBJ1-1; D ambiguous. The CDR3 is 11 amino acids. Germline values: CDR1 SGHAT, CDR2 FQNNGV.